These 21 T cell receptor beta chains came from one sample sequenced in a study of CD8 T cells in Susac syndrome. Reverse transcription of roughly 0.5 to 1 ug RNA was carried out with random hexamers. TCRdb reanalysed the immunoSEQ multiplex PCR reads using MiXCR and keeps one entry per CDR3 protein. The sample has some 200,000 distinct CDR3 sequences, 95% seen once. The sequenced sample consisted of CD8+ T cells from PBMCs. These receptors were obtained from a human donor with Susac syndrome.

The chain combines TRBV7-8 with TRBJ1-4, with 7 bases that match TRBD1. The germline V gene encodes CDR1 SGHVS and CDR2 FQNEAQ. This CDR3 is built from 13 residues. After removal of 5 bases from V and 7 bases from J, the junction contained 4 bases not matched to a gene. CDR3 amino acids: CASSLGTVEKLFF. CDR3 sequence (DNA): TGTGCCAGCAGCCTTGGGACAGTTGAAAAACTGTTTTTT.

V gene TRBV5-1 combines with J gene TRBJ2-7, with 7 nucleotides matching TRBD1. This CDR3 is built from 18 residues. The trim removed 4 bases at V and 0 bases at J, leaving 16 bases unmatched. From germline, CDR1 is SGHRS and CDR2 YFSETQ. DNA for the CDR3: TGCGCCAGCAGCCCGGGAATCGCCACGGGACAGCTCTCCTACGAGCAGTACTTC. Its protein is CASSPGIATGQLSYEQYF.

The chain combines TRBV19 with TRBJ2-1; D gene ambiguous. Germline V gives CDR1 LNHDA, CDR2 SQIVND (reference sequence). Trimming took off 3 bases at V and 10 bases at J, with 10 bases between the two ends. The CDR3 has 12 residues. This CDR3 is CASSIGAVEQFF. The CDR3 bases are TGTGCCAGTAGTATTGGAGCAGTCGAGCAGTTCTTC.

The chain couples TRBV28 to TRBJ2-7; D is uncertain. CDR3 length: 13 amino acids. Germline CDR1 MDHEN, CDR2 SYDVKM. V was trimmed by 5 bases and J by 8 bases, leaving 16 bases between them. In DNA, the CDR3 is TGTGCCAGCAGTCGCTCCACCTCATACCAGCAGTACTTC. Encoded protein: CASSRSTSYQQYF.

The J gene is TRBJ2-1, the V gene TRBV2; a weak D match, TRBD2 (6 bases). The CDR3 covers 11 residues. Trimming cost V 9 bases and J 10 bases, with 13 bases left between them. The V gene's germline CDR1 is SNHLY and CDR2 FYNNEI. In DNA, the CDR3 is TGTGCCAGGGGACTGGGGGTCGAGCAGTTCTTC. It yields the protein CARGLGVEQFF.

The chain employs TRBV2 and TRBJ1-2; perhaps TRBD1 as D (5 bases). Deletions cut 6 bases from V and 0 bases from J, with 17 bases between. The CDR3 contains 16 residues. The germline gives CDR1 SNHLY, CDR2 FYNNEI. CDR3 amino acids: CASSPTRDDSNYGYTF. For the CDR3, the DNA is TGTGCCAGCAGCCCTACCCGGGACGATTCTAACTATGGCTACACCTTC.

The chain joins TRBV29-1 to TRBJ1-2, with D hard to call. Germline V gives CDR1 SQVTM, CDR2 ANQGSEA. The length of the CDR3 is 12 residues. Trimming stripped 0 bases from V and 4 bases from J, with 6 bases between. The CDR3 reads CSVEDGRYGYTF. The CDR3 DNA is TGCAGCGTTGAAGACGGACGCTATGGCTACACCTTC.

J is TRBJ2-3 and V is TRBV7-8; D possibly corresponds to TRBD2 (5 bases). Germline values: CDR1 SGHVS, CDR2 FQNEAQ. CDR3 length: 14 amino acids. With 6 bases removed from V and 1 base from J, the gap between germline ends came to 11 bases. The CDR3 here is CASRLSEGTDTQYF. CDR3 in DNA: TGTGCCAGCAGGCTTAGCGAGGGCACAGATACGCAGTATTTT.

The chain has TRBV13 and TRBJ2-5; 10 nucleotides agree with TRBD2. CDR3 length: 17 residues. Germline lookup yields CDR1 PRHDT and CDR2 FYEKMQ (reference sequence). J was trimmed by 5 bases and V by 1 base; bases with no gene match: 10. This CDR3 reads CASSLASLAGGQETQYF. The CDR3, as DNA: TGTGCCAGCAGCTTAGCCTCTTTAGCGGGAGGCCAGGAGACCCAGTACTTC.

The V gene is TRBV9, the J gene TRBJ1-5; unclear D gene. Germline loops: CDR1 SGDLS, CDR2 YYNGEE. V lost 3 bases to trimming and J lost 3 bases, with 10 bases between them. The length of the CDR3 is 14 residues. The CDR3 DNA follows: TGTGCCAGCAGCGACGGGAGACTCAATCAGCCCCAGCATTTT. Translation: CASSDGRLNQPQHF.

The chain uses TRBV24-1 and TRBJ2-1, with 10 bases fitting TRBD2. The CDR3 is 17 residues long. The trim removed 3 bases at V and 13 bases at J, leaving 17 bases unmatched. Per the germline V gene, CDR1 is KGHDR and CDR2 is SFDVKD. CDR3 in DNA: TGTGCCACCAGTGATCCGCTTGAGGCTAGCGGGAGCGGTCCTCAGTTCTTC. This encodes CATSDPLEASGSGPQFF.

J is TRBJ1-3 and V is TRBV5-4; D gene unclear. The germline V and J ends were trimmed by 2 bases and 0 bases, with 6 bases remaining between them. The CDR3 spans 14 residues. The germline V gene encodes CDR1 SGHNT and CDR2 YYREEE (reference sequence). The CDR3 DNA reads TGTGCCAGCAGCTTCGAGCACTCTGGAAACACCATATATTTT. Protein product: CASSFEHSGNTIYF.

The gene calls are TRBV24-1 and TRBJ2-1, with D uncertain. V was pared by 3 bases and J by 0 bases, with 14 bases between. The CDR3 consists of 17 residues. The germline V gene has CDR1 KGHDR and CDR2 SFDVKD. CDR3: CATSDTLDEGSYNEQFF. Here the CDR3 DNA reads TGTGCCACCAGTGATACATTAGACGAAGGCTCCTACAATGAGCAGTTCTTC.

The J gene is TRBJ2-7, the V gene TRBV6-6; TRBD1 matches 7 bases. V lost 6 bases to trimming and J lost 2 bases; unmatched junction nucleotides: 7. This CDR3 has 14 amino acids. CDR1 and CDR2 (germline): MNHNY, SVGAGI (reference sequence). In DNA form, the CDR3 reads TGTGCCAGCAGGTACACAACAGGGGCCTACGAGCAGTACTTC. This translates into CASRYTTGAYEQYF.

The rearrangement joins TRBV6-1 to TRBJ1-2; D gene unclear. The CDR3 consists of 16 residues. Germline CDR1 and CDR2: MNHNS and SASEGT. The V gene lost 6 bases and the J gene lost 3 bases, with 20 bases spanning the gap. The CDR3 sequence: CASRSFARLDYYGYTF. CDR3 sequence (DNA): TGTGCCAGCAGATCATTCGCGAGACTTGATTACTATGGCTACACCTTC.

CDR3 coding DNA: TGTGCCAGCAGTTACGGAAACAGGGAATTAGATACGCAGTATTTT. Its translation is CASSYGNRELDTQYF. The genes are TRBV6-6 and TRBJ2-3; perhaps TRBD1 as D (6 bases). Germline V gene sequence: CDR1 MNHNY, CDR2 SVGAGI (reference sequence). The CDR3 extends over 15 amino acids. V lost 2 bases and J lost 5, with 14 bases in between.

The V gene is TRBV27, the J gene TRBJ2-3, with 8 bases lining up with TRBD2. Germline values: CDR1 MNHEY, CDR2 SMNVEV (reference sequence). The CDR3 totals 16 residues. The ends lost 2 bases at V and 3 bases at J; junction bases unmatched: 7. CDR3 region: CASSLQEAGETDTQYF. The CDR3 nucleotides are TGTGCCAGCAGTTTACAGGAAGCGGGAGAGACAGATACGCAGTATTTT.

In its sample, this clonotype was seen once. This chain connects TRBV5-4 to TRBJ2-5, with D perhaps matching TRBD2 (5 bases). V was trimmed by 0 bases and J by 5 bases, leaving 14 bases between them. Per germline, CDR1 SGHNT and CDR2 YYREEE (reference sequence). CDR3 length: 15 amino acids. The CDR3 DNA reads TGTGCCAGCAGCTTGGCCACCGGGGTTAGTGAGACCCAGTACTTC. This gives the protein CASSLATGVSETQYF.

V and J are TRBV6-5 and TRBJ2-3; 7 nucleotides match TRBD1. Germline values: CDR1 MNHEY, CDR2 SVGAGI. CDR3 length: 14 amino acids. Trimming removed 7 bases from V and 0 bases from J; junction bases left unmatched: 4. The CDR3: CASKMGQSTDTQYF. The CDR3 DNA follows: TGTGCCAGCAAGATGGGACAGAGCACAGATACGCAGTATTTT.

V is TRBV5-6 and J is TRBJ1-5; a possible D gene is TRBD1 (6 bases). This CDR3 comprises 15 residues. The germline V gene encodes CDR1 SGHDT and CDR2 YYEEEE. V was cut by 4 bases and J by 5 bases, with 16 bases left in between. In DNA, the CDR3 is TGTGCCAGCAGCCTACAGGGATTATTCGATCAGCCCCAGCATTTT. It encodes CASSLQGLFDQPQHF.

V gene TRBV30 combines with J gene TRBJ1-1; 7 nucleotides align to TRBD1. The germline CDR1 and CDR2 sequences are GTSNPN and SVGIG (reference sequence). There are 14 residues in the CDR3. With V trimmed by 8 bases and J by 1 base, 10 bases remained unmatched. CDR3 nucleotide sequence: TGTGCCGGGGGGAAAGGGGGCACGAACACTGAAGCTTTCTTT. Translation: CAGGKGGTNTEAFF. The variable domain in full, with the rest retrieved from reference TRBV30 and TRBJ1-1, is SQTIHQWPATLVQPVGSPLSLECTVEGTSNPNLYWYRQAAGRGLQLLFYSVGIGQISSEVPQNLSASRPQDRQFILSSKKLLLSDSGFYLCAGGKGGTNTEAFFGQGTRLTVV.